The 21 T cell receptor beta chains in this list originate from one sample, sequenced in a study of Tregs in tolerant kidney transplant recipients. The method was immunoSEQ multiplex PCR; TCRdb's version includes in-frame clones alone and lacks a portion of them. This table has just under 65,000 clones, about 98% appearing once. Sequencing used Tregs from blood, obtained before the transplant. The receptor source for this set is a human donor who received a combined kidney and bone marrow transplant.

The DNA for the CDR3 is TGCGCCAGCAGCTTGGTAGCGGGAGGGCCCGGTGAGCAGTTCTTC. It encodes CASSLVAGGPGEQFF. V gene TRBV5-1 combines with J gene TRBJ2-1; the match to TRBD2 covers 11 bases. Looked up from germline, CDR1 is SGHRS and CDR2 is YFSETQ. V shed 0 bases and J 9 bases; nucleotides not matched to a gene: 5. The CDR3 runs 15 residues.

This sequence joins TRBV9 and TRBJ1-6, with D unclear. Germline CDR1 SGDLS, CDR2 YYNGEE. Trimming cost V 4 bases and J 2 bases, with 13 bases left between them. The CDR3 length is 16 residues. The CDR3 sequence is CASSWDGGAYNSPLHF. CDR3 nucleotides: TGTGCCAGCAGCTGGGATGGAGGCGCCTATAATTCACCCCTCCACTTT.

This sequence joins TRBV27 and TRBJ2-3; D perhaps matches TRBD1 (5 bases). V lost 2 bases, J lost 4 bases, and 13 bases lay in between. This CDR3 region has 15 residues. Germline V gene data show CDR1 as MNHEY and CDR2 as SMNVEV (reference sequence). CDR3: CASSLIPQGSDTQYF. The CDR3 nucleotides read TGTGCCAGCAGTTTAATACCCCAGGGTTCAGATACGCAGTATTTT.

The chain links TRBV9 to TRBJ2-5, with TRBD2 matching over 13 bases. Germline assignment: CDR1 SGDLS and CDR2 YYNGEE. V lost 4 bases to trimming and J lost 4 bases; unmatched junction nucleotides: 10. The CDR3 has 17 amino acids. The CDR3 DNA reads as TGTGCCAGCAGCCCCTGGACTAGCGGGAGTTGGCGAGAGACCCAGTACTTC. Translating it yields CASSPWTSGSWRETQYF. Full variable domain (remainder filled in from reference TRBV9 and TRBJ2-5): DSGVTQTPKHLITATGQRVTLRCSPRSGDLSVYWYQQSLDQGLQFLIQYYNGEERAKGNILERFSAQQFPDLHSELNLSSLELGDSALYFCASSPWTSGSWRETQYFGPGTRLLVL.

The J gene is TRBJ1-3, the V gene TRBV11-2; weak D call: TRBD1 (5 bases). This CDR3 region has 16 residues. The germline CDR1 and CDR2 sequences are SGHAT and FQNNGV. V lost 5 bases and J 0 bases, leaving 14 bases between the germline ends. CDR3 DNA sequence: TGTGCCAGCAGCCCGGGCCCAGGGCTCTCTGGAAACACCATATATTTT. This codes for CASSPGPGLSGNTIYF. Full variable domain (missing parts from reference TRBV11-2 and TRBJ1-3): EAGVAQSPRYKIIEKRQSVAFWCNPISGHATLYWYQQILGQGPKLLIQFQNNGVVDDSQLPKDRFSAERLKGVDSTLKIQPAKLEDSAVYLCASSPGPGLSGNTIYFGEGSWLTVV.

The V call is TRBV6-1, the J call TRBJ1-5; no reliable D call. With 6 bases removed from V and 4 bases from J, the gap between germline ends came to 7 bases. CDR1 is MNHNS and CDR2 is SASEGT in the germline V gene. This CDR3 contains 12 residues. In DNA, the CDR3 is TGTGCCAGCAGACAGACAAATCAGCCCCAGCATTTT. It translates to CASRQTNQPQHF.

The gene calls are TRBV5-1 and TRBJ2-2; no clear D. V dropped 2 bases and J dropped 6 bases, with 8 bases sitting between them. CDR1 and CDR2 (germline): SGHRS, YFSETQ. This CDR3 contains 13 residues. CDR3 bases: TGCGCCAGCAGCTTCCCCCTACCCGGGGAGCTGTTTTTT. It translates to CASSFPLPGELFF.

This clone was recorded only once. This chain connects TRBV4-3 to TRBJ1-1; D may be TRBD1 (5 bases). V was cut by 0 bases and J by 5 bases, with 16 bases left in between. Germline CDR1 and CDR2: LGHNA and YSLEER. This CDR3 region has 16 residues. CDR3 protein: CASSQDLPGIPTEAFF. The CDR3 DNA sequence: TGCGCCAGCAGCCAAGATCTCCCAGGGATACCAACTGAAGCTTTCTTT.

Points on this clone: Within the sample, other DNA sequences also encode this same CDR3. V gene TRBV7-3 combines with J gene TRBJ2-7; TRBD2 matches at 8 bases. CDR3 length: 14 amino acids. V lost 5 bases to trimming and J lost 2 bases; unmatched junction nucleotides: 5. Germline values: CDR1 SGHTA, CDR2 FQGTGA. This chain's CDR3 is CASSPRGGPYEQYF. DNA for the CDR3: TGTGCCAGCAGCCCACGGGGGGGGCCCTACGAGCAGTACTTC.

This rearrangement joins TRBV14 to TRBJ2-7, with 16 positions matching TRBD2. This CDR3 is built from 15 residues. Germline V lookup: CDR1 SGHDN, CDR2 FVKESK. The trim removed 4 bases at V and 6 bases at J, leaving 3 bases unmatched. The CDR3 spells CASSLGLAGGPEQYF. As DNA, the CDR3 is TGTGCCAGCAGCCTGGGACTAGCGGGAGGGCCCGAGCAGTACTTC. Complete variable domain (other parts from reference TRBV14 and TRBJ2-7): EAGVTQFPSHSVIEKGQTVTLRCDPISGHDNLYWYRRVMGKEIKFLLHFVKESKQDESGMPNNRFLAERTGGTYSTLKVQPAELEDSGVYFCASSLGLAGGPEQYFGPGTRLTVT.

The chain uses TRBV7-9 and TRBJ2-7, with 9 positions matching TRBD1. CDR3 length: 14 amino acids. V was pared by 3 bases and J by 6 bases, with 6 bases of the junction left unmatched. Per germline, CDR1 SEHNR and CDR2 FQNEAQ (reference sequence). CDR3 amino acids: CASSFTGGVIEQYF. CDR3 nucleotide sequence: TGTGCCAGCAGCTTTACAGGGGGCGTGATCGAGCAGTACTTC. The full variable domain, in which reference TRBV7-9 and TRBJ2-7 provide the parts outside the CDR3, is DTGVSQNPRHKITKRGQNVTFRCDPISEHNRLYWYRQTLGQGPEFLTYFQNEAQLEKSRLLSDRFSAERPKGSFSTLEIQRTEQGDSAMYLCASSFTGGVIEQYFGPGTRLTVT.

The chain links TRBV2 to TRBJ2-7; D perhaps matches TRBD1 (5 bases). This CDR3 comprises 13 residues. The germline V and J ends were trimmed by 3 bases and 1 base, with 7 bases remaining between them. From germline, CDR1 is SNHLY and CDR2 FYNNEI. CDR3 sequence: CASSDTGSYEQYF. In DNA form, the CDR3 reads TGTGCCAGCAGTGATACAGGATCCTACGAGCAGTACTTC.

The rearrangement uses TRBV6-6 and TRBJ1-2; D is undetermined. The germline V gene encodes CDR1 MNHNY and CDR2 SVGAGI (reference sequence). This CDR3 is 12 amino acids long. With 7 bases removed from V and 8 bases from J, the gap between germline ends came to 14 bases. The CDR3 here is CASNQRGRGYTF. The DNA for the CDR3 is TGTGCCAGCAACCAACGAGGGAGAGGCTACACCTTC.

This sequence joins TRBV5-1 and TRBJ2-7; 11 positions match TRBD2. Trimming at V came to 4 bases and at J to 3 bases, leaving 6 bases not matched to a gene. Per germline, CDR1 SGHRS and CDR2 YFSETQ. CDR3 length: 15 residues. The CDR3 nucleotides are TGCGCCAGCAGCCCGACTAGCGGGATGAACTACGAGCAGTACTTC. Its translation: CASSPTSGMNYEQYF.

J is TRBJ2-1 and V is TRBV4-3; D perhaps matches TRBD2 (5 bases). From germline, CDR1 is LGHNA and CDR2 YSLEER. Trimming pared 1 base from V and 0 bases from J, leaving 22 bases between. This CDR3 region has 20 residues. The chain's CDR3 is CASSQGEWSSPISSYNEQFF. The DNA for the CDR3 is TGCGCCAGCAGCCAAGGGGAGTGGAGTTCCCCTATAAGCTCCTACAATGAGCAGTTCTTC.

The chain recombines TRBV2 with TRBJ2-1; 10 nucleotides agree with TRBD2. In germline, CDR1 is SNHLY, CDR2 FYNNEI. This CDR3 has 15 residues. Trimming took 4 bases from V and 8 from J; bases not matched to a gene: 8. The CDR3 loop is CASSVGTSGEDEQFF. CDR3 DNA sequence: TGTGCCAGCAGTGTGGGAACTAGCGGGGAGGATGAGCAGTTCTTC.

The chain carries TRBV2 and TRBJ1-3; no firm D call. Deletions cut 7 bases from V and 4 bases from J, with 17 bases between. The CDR3 length is 15 residues. Germline values: CDR1 SNHLY, CDR2 FYNNEI. The CDR3 reads CASTNPFYRGNTIYF. The CDR3 DNA follows: TGTGCCAGCACCAACCCCTTTTATCGGGGAAACACCATATATTTT.

This clone has just one count. V usage is TRBV11-2 and J usage is TRBJ2-7, with no clear D. The germline V and J ends were trimmed by 3 bases and 3 bases, with 3 bases remaining between them. Germline lookup yields CDR1 SGHAT and CDR2 FQNNGV. This CDR3 spans 11 amino acids. CDR3 DNA: TGTGCCAGCAGCTTGTACTACGAGCAGTACTTC. Its protein is CASSLYYEQYF.

CDR3 nucleotides: TGTGCCAGCAGCGCAGGGACGACAGGGGATTGGGAGACCCAGTACTTC. Protein product: CASSAGTTGDWETQYF. The genes are TRBV9 and TRBJ2-5; 8 bases match TRBD1. Per the germline V gene, CDR1 is SGDLS and CDR2 is YYNGEE. Germline trimming cut 3 bases from V and 5 bases from J; bases unmatched to any gene: 12. The CDR3 is 16 amino acids.

The CDR3 region has the DNA TGTGCCAGTAGTATGTCCGCACCCGGGCGTCGGACTAGCGGGTTATTAGCCAAAAACATTCAGTACTTC. This codes for CASSMSAPGRRTSGLLAKNIQYF. J is TRBJ2-4 and V is TRBV19, with 11 positions matching TRBD2. Trimming took 3 bases from V and 0 from J; bases not matched to a gene: 22. Per germline, CDR1 LNHDA and CDR2 SQIVND (reference sequence). The CDR3 is 23 amino acids.

The CDR3 nucleotides are TGCGCCAGCAGCTCAATTTCTGGAAACACCATATATTTT. It encodes CASSSISGNTIYF. This rearrangement joins TRBV5-1 to TRBJ1-3; D unresolved. CDR1 and CDR2 from the germline V gene are SGHRS and YFSETQ. Trimming pared 3 bases from V and 1 base from J, leaving 5 bases between. The CDR3 loop spans 13 amino acids.